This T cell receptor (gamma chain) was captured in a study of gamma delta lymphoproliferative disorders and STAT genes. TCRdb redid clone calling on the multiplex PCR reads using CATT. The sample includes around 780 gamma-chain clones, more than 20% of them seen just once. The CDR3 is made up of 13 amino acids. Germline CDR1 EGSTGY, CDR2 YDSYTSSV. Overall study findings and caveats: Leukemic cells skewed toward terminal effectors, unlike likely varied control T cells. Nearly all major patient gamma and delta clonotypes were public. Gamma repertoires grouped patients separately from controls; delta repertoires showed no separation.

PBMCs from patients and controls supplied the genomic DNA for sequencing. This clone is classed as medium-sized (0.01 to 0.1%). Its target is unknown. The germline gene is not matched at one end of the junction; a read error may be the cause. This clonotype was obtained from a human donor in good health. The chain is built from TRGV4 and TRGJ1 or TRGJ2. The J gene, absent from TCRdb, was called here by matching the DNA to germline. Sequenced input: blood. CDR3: CATWAGNYYKKLF. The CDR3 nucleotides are TGTGCCACCTGGGCTGGGAATTATTATAAGAAACTCTTT.